The 9 T cell receptor beta chains below all came from one sample that was sequenced in a study of T cell repertoires in cytomegalovirus infection. TCRdb analysed the reads with MiXCR anew, one entry per CDR3 protein. The repertoire holds around 290,000 distinct CDR3 sequences, with around 25% as singletons. Source material: PBMCs. Every receptor here comes from a human donor in good health (CMV status not recorded). Some clones in this sample may be carry-over from other donors' samples.

This clonotype was recorded many times. The CDR3 DNA reads TGTGCCAGCAGCTTCAGCCGAACTAATGAAAAACTGTTTTTT. Residues: CASSFSRTNEKLFF. The chain couples TRBV7-6 to TRBJ1-4, with D unresolved. The CDR3 contains 14 residues. Trimming took off 3 bases at V and 1 base at J, with 6 bases between the two ends. Germline V CDR1 and CDR2: SGHVS, FNYEAQ. Full variable domain (remainder filled in from reference TRBV7-6 and TRBJ1-4): GAGVSQSPRYKVTKRGQDVALRCDPISGHVSLYWYRQALGQGPEFLTYFNYEAQQDKSGLPNDRFSAERPEGSISTLTIQRTEQRDSAMYRCASSFSRTNEKLFFGSGTQLSVL.

The chain joins TRBV7-2 to TRBJ1-1; perhaps TRBD1 as D (5 bases). The CDR3 is 12 residues long. Trimming took 5 bases from V and 11 from J, leaving 15 bases between them. The germline CDR1 and CDR2 sequences are SGHTA and FQGNSA. In nucleotides, the CDR3 is TGTGCCAGCAGCCCCGTTAGGGGAGGTGCTTTCTTT. Amino acid sequence: CASSPVRGGAFF.

In its sample, this clonotype was seen many times. This chain links TRBV7-2 with TRBJ2-1; no firm D call. Germline CDR1 reads SGHTA; CDR2 reads FQGNSA. V lost 2 bases and J lost 8, with 19 bases in between. CDR3 size: 16 residues. The CDR3 spells CASSLTEGFIRDEQFF. Written as DNA, the CDR3 is TGTGCCAGCAGCTTAACAGAAGGATTCATACGGGATGAGCAGTTCTTC.

The chain couples TRBV18 to TRBJ2-7; TRBD1 matches 9 bases. The ends lost 6 bases at V and 7 bases at J; junction bases unmatched: 7. This CDR3 contains 13 residues. The germline V gene encodes CDR1 KGHSH and CDR2 LQKENI. The CDR3 DNA sequence: TGTGCCAGCTCGTGGACAGGGGCGGATGAGCAGTACTTC. Residues: CASSWTGADEQYF. The whole variable domain, remainder taken from reference TRBV18 and TRBJ2-7, is NAGVMQNPRHLVRRRGQEARLRCSPMKGHSHVYWYRQLPEEGLKFMVYLQKENIIDESGMPKERFSAEFPKEGPSILRIQQVVRGDSAAYFCASSWTGADEQYFGPGTRLTVT.

This clonotype was found many times. This chain links TRBV7-2 with TRBJ1-1, with no clear D. The V gene's germline CDR1 is SGHTA and CDR2 FQGNSA. CDR3 length equals 13 residues. Trimming stripped 3 bases from V and 8 bases from J, with 13 bases between. CDR3 nucleotides: TGTGCCAGCAGCTTCCTCAGATCGACGGAAGCTTTCTTT. Encoded protein: CASSFLRSTEAFF.

This rearrangement joins TRBV20-1 to TRBJ1-1; D gene unclear. The CDR3 contains 13 residues. V was pared by 6 bases and J by 0 bases, with 11 bases between. CDR1 and CDR2 from the germline V gene are DFQATT and SNEGSKA (reference sequence). The CDR3 bases are TGCAGTGCCGTGGCGGTTCTGAACACTGAAGCTTTCTTT. It specifies CSAVAVLNTEAFF.

This clonotype was counted between two and nine times. The chain recombines TRBV9 with TRBJ2-1; D remains ambiguous. The CDR3 runs to 13 residues. Germline V CDR1 and CDR2: SGDLS, YYNGEE. Trimming pared 0 bases from V and 5 bases from J, leaving 6 bases between. DNA for the CDR3: TGTGCCAGCAGCGTAGCTGGAAACAATGAGCAGTTCTTC. This translates into CASSVAGNNEQFF.

This clonotype came up once. An end of the junction does not agree with germline; a read error may underlie this. V usage is TRBV18 and J usage is TRBJ1-1; the D is unclear. The germline V gene encodes CDR1 KGHSH and CDR2 LQKENI. The CDR3 is 15 amino acids. This CDR3 reads CASSPLSGMNPEAFF. The CDR3 DNA sequence: TGTGCCAGCTCACCACTCTCGGGAATGAACCCTGAAGCTTTCTTT. The full variable domain, with the rest looked up from reference TRBV18 and TRBJ1-1, is NAGVMQNPRHLVRRRGQEARLRCSPMKGHSHVYWYRQLPEEGLKFMVYLQKENIIDESGMPKERFSAEFPKEGPSILRIQQVVRGDSAAYFCASSPLSGMNPEAFFGQGTRLTVV.

This clonotype came up a few times. The chain is built from TRBV7-2 and TRBJ2-7, with a weak D call TRBD1 (5 bases). This CDR3 contains 14 residues. Trimming stripped 7 bases from V and 0 bases from J, with 13 bases between. CDR1 SGHTA and CDR2 FQGNSA come from the germline V gene. CDR3 in amino acids: CASTQGSYSYEQYF. The CDR3 DNA follows: TGTGCCAGCACCCAGGGTAGTTACTCCTACGAGCAGTACTTC.